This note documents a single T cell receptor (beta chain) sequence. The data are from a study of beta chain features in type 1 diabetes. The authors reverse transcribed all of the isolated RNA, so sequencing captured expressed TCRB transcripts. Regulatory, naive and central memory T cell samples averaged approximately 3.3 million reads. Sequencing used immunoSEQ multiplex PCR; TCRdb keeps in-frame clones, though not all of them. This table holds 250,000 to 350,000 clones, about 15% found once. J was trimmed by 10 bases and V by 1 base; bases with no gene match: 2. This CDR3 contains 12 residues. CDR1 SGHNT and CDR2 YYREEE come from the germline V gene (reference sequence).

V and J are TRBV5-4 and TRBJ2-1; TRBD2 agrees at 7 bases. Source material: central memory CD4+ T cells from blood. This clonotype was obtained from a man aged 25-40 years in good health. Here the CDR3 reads CASSLQGGEQFF. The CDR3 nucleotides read TGTGCCAGCAGCTTGCAGGGAGGGGAGCAGTTCTTC.